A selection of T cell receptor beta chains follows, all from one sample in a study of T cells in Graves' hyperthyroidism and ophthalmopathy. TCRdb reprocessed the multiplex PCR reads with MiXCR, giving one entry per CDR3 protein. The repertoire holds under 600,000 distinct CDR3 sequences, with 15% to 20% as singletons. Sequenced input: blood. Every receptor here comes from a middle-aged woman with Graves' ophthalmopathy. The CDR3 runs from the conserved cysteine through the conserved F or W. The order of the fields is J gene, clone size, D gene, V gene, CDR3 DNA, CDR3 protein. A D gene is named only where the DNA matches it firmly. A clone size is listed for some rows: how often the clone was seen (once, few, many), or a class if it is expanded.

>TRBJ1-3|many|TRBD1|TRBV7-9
TGTGCCAGCAGCACCCGGGACAGCTCTGGAAACACCATATATTTT
CASSTRDSSGNTIYF
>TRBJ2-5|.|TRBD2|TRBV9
TGTGCCAGCAGCGCGACTAGCGGGGGGGTCCAAGAGACCCAGTACTTC
CASSATSGGVQETQYF
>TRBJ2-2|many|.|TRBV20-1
TGCAGTGCTAGAGATCCAGGGCGCGGCGGGGAGCTGTTTTTT
CSARDPGRGGELFF
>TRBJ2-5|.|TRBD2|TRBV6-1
TGTGCCAGCAGGATTGCACTAGCGGGGGGGCGGTACCAAGAGACCCAGTACTTC
CASRIALAGGRYQETQYF
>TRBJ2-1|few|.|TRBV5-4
TGTGCCAGCAGCTCTCGGAATTACAATGAGCAGTTCTTC
CASSSRNYNEQFF
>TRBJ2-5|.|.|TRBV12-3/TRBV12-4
TGTGCCAGCAGTTTACTAGCGAACACAGAGACCCAGTACTTC
CASSLLANTETQYF
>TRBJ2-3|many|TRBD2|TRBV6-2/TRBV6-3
TGTGCCAGCAGATCTAGCGGGGGGGGTTCCACAGATACGCAGTATTTT
CASRSSGGGSTDTQYF
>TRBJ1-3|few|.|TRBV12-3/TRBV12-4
TGTGCCAGCAGTCCTAATCTTCGGCTATCTGGAAACACCATATATTTT
CASSPNLRLSGNTIYF
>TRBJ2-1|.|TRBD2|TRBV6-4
TGTGCCAGCAGTGTAAAGACTAGCGGGGGGTTTGATGAGCAGTTCTTC
CASSVKTSGGFDEQFF
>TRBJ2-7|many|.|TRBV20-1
TGCAGTGCTGTTCGTACAGGGCTTTACGAGCAGTACTTC
CSAVRTGLYEQYF
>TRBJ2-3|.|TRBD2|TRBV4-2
TGTGCCAGCAGCCCCGATCAGGCCGCCGCGGGGGACACAGATACGCAGTATTTT
CASSPDQAAAGDTDTQYF
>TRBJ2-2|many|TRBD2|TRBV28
TGTGCCAGCAAGCGGGAGTTGAACACCGGGGAGCTGTTTTTT
CASKRELNTGELFF
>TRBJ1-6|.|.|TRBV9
TGTGCCAGCAGCGTAGCGGGCAGGGGACCAGATAATTCACCCCTCCACTTT
CASSVAGRGPDNSPLHF
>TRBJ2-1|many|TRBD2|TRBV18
TGTGCCAGCTCACCATCCCTAGCGGGGAGAGATGAGCAGTTCTTC
CASSPSLAGRDEQFF
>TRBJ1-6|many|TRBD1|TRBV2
TGTGCCAGCAGTGAACAGGACAGGGGCAATTCACCCCTCCACTTT
CASSEQDRGNSPLHF
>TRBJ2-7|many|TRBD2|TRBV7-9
TGTGCCAGCAGCTCCGGACTAGCGGTCTACGAGCAGTACTTC
CASSSGLAVYEQYF
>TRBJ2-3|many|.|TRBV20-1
TGCAGTGCCGGGGACTTTCTAGAGACAGATACGCAGTATTTT
CSAGDFLETDTQYF
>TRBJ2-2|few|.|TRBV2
TGTGCCAGCACCGAGTTAATAACCGGGGAGCTGTTTTTT
CASTELITGELFF
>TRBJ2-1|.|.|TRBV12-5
TGTGCTAGTGGTTTTGGCGGAGGGGGACCCAATGAGCAGTTCTTC
CASGFGGGGPNEQFF
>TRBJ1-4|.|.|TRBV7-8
TGTGCCAGCAGCCAAAAGCGGTTCACTAATGAAAAACTGTTTTTT
CASSQKRFTNEKLFF
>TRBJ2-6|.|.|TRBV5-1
TGCGCCAGCAGCCCAGACATCTCTGGGGCCAACGTCCTGACTTTC
CASSPDISGANVLTF
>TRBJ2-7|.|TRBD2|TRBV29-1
TGCAGCGTCCGACTAGCGGGAGTCGGTGAGCAGTACTTC
CSVRLAGVGEQYF
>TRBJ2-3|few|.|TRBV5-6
TGTGCCAGCAGCTTGGTCAAGGGTGCGGGCACAGATACGCAGTATTTT
CASSLVKGAGTDTQYF
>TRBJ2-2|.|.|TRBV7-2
TGTGCCAGCAGCCCCCGGTTCTATCAGGGGAACACCGGGGAGCTGTTTTTT
CASSPRFYQGNTGELFF
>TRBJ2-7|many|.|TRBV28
TGTGCCAGCAGTTTCCGGGTCACTCACTACGAGCAGTACTTC
CASSFRVTHYEQYF
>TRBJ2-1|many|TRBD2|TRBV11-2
TGTGCCAGCAGCTTAGCCCCAGCGGGGGGCAATGAGCAGTTCTTC
CASSLAPAGGNEQFF
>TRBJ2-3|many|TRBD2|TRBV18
TGTGCCAGCTCACTGGGACTAGCGGACGGAACAGATACGCAGTATTTT
CASSLGLADGTDTQYF
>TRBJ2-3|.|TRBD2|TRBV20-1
TGCAGTGCTACACCCCCAGGACTAGCGGGAGATAGAGATACGCAGTATTTT
CSATPPGLAGDRDTQYF
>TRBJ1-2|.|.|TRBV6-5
TGTGCCAGCAGTTACTCGGTGGGCAGCGGCTATGGCTACACCTTC
CASSYSVGSGYGYTF
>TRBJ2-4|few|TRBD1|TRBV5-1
TGCGCCAGCAGCGCCCGACAGGGGAACATTCAGTACTTC
CASSARQGNIQYF
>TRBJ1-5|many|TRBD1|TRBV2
TGTGCCAGCAGGGACAGGGGCTTCAATCAGCCCCAGCATTTT
CASRDRGFNQPQHF
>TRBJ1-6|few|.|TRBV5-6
TGTGCCAGCAGCTTTTCTCGGCTTTATAATTCACCCCTCCACTTT
CASSFSRLYNSPLHF
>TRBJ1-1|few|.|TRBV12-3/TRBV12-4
TGTGCCAGCAGTTTTGAGGGACCCAAAGAAGCTTTCTTT
CASSFEGPKEAFF
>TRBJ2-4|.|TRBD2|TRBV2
TGTGCCAGCAGTGTGGAGGCTAGCGGGAGTATACAGTACTTC
CASSVEASGSIQYF
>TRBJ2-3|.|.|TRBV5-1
TGCGCCAGCAGCCGGGACCCCCTCACAGATACGCAGTATTTT
CASSRDPLTDTQYF
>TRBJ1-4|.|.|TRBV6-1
TGTGCCAGCTCGAGGGTAATTGCAACTAATGAAAAACTGTTTTTT
CASSRVIATNEKLFF
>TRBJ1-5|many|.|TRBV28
TGTGCCAGCACCCGGAGGGGTTCAGCGCATCAGCCCCAGCATTTT
CASTRRGSAHQPQHF
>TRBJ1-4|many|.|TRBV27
TGTGCCAGCAGTCCCCAGACAGATCCAACTAATGAAAAACTGTTTTTT
CASSPQTDPTNEKLFF
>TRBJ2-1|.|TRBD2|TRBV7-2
TGTGCCAGCAGCCCCTACTCGGGACTAGCGGCCTACAATGAGCAGTTCTTC
CASSPYSGLAAYNEQFF
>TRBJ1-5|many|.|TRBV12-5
TGTGCTAGTGGTTTGCCTGGGCTGGGCAATCAGCCCCAGCATTTT
CASGLPGLGNQPQHF
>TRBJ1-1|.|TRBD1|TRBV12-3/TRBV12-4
TGTGCCAGCAGTTTAGGGTCAGGGGGGGGAGCTTTCTTT
CASSLGSGGGAFF
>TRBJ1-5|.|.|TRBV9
TGTGTCAGCAGCGTATCCCCCGGTCAGCCCCAGCATTTT
CVSSVSPGQPQHF
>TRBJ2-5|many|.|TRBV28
TGTGCCAGCAGCCGCGTGAACCAAGAGACCCAGTACTTC
CASSRVNQETQYF
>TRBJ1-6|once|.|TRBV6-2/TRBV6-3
TGTGCCAGCAGCCTCATAAACAATTCACCCCTCCACTTT
CASSLINNSPLHF
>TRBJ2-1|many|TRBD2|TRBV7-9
TGTGCCAGCAGCACCAACTGGCGGGGGGCCCATGAGCAGTTCTTC
CASSTNWRGAHEQFF
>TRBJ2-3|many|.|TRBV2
TGTGCCAGCAGTGACAGGGCCACAGATACGCAGTATTTT
CASSDRATDTQYF
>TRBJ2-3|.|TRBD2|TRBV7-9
TGTGCCAGCAGCGCCGGTCCCGGGACTAGCGGGGGGATCACAGATACGCAGTATTTT
CASSAGPGTSGGITDTQYF
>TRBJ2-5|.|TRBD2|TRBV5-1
TGCGCCAGCAGCTTGGTGGGCCTGACTAGCGGGAGAGAAGAGACCCAGTACTTC
CASSLVGLTSGREETQYF
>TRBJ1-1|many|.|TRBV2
TGTGCCAGCAGTGTTTTGGGGTGGACTGAAGCTTTCTTT
CASSVLGWTEAFF
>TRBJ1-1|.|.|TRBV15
TGTGCCACCAGCACCGGGGGGACCGGGAACACTGAAGCTTTCTTT
CATSTGGTGNTEAFF
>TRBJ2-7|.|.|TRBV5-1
TGCGCCAGCAGCTTGGTTCTAGCGCACTACGAGCAGTACTTC
CASSLVLAHYEQYF
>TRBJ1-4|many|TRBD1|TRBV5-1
TGCGCCAGCAGCTTGGGGACAGGGGGCTCGGCAACTAATGAAAAACTGTTTTTT
CASSLGTGGSATNEKLFF
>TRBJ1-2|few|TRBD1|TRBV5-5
TGTGCCAGCAGCTCGGGGGACAGCTATGGCTACACCTTC
CASSSGDSYGYTF
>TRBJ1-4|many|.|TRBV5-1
TGCGCCAGTAAACCGGGGAGTGGTGAAAAACTGTTTTTT
CASKPGSGEKLFF
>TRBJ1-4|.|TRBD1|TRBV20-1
TGCAGTGCCCAGGGGGTCGGTAATGAAAAACTATTTTTT
CSAQGVGNEKLFF